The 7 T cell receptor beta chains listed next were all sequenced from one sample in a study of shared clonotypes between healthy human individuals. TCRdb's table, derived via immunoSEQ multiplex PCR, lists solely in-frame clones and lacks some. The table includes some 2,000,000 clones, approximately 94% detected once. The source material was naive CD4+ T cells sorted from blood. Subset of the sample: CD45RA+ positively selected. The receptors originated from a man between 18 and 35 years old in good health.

The CDR3 sequence: CASSHSGVRNTEAFF. The CDR3 bases are TGCGCCAGCAGCCACTCTGGGGTCCGGAACACTGAAGCTTTCTTT. The chain uses TRBV5-1 and TRBJ1-1; D gene ambiguous. CDR1 SGHRS and CDR2 YFSETQ come from the germline V gene. CDR3 length equals 15 residues. Trimming cost V 4 bases and J 1 base, with 14 bases left between them.

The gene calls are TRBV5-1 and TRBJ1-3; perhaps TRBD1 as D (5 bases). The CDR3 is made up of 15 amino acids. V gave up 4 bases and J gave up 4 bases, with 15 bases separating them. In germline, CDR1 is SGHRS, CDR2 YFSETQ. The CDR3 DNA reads TGCGCCAGCAGCCAGCGGGGGGAACTCGGAAACACCATATATTTT. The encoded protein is CASSQRGELGNTIYF.

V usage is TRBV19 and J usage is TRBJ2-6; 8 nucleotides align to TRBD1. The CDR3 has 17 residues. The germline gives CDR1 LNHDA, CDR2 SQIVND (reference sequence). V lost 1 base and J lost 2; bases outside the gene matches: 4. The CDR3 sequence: CASSIVGQGAGANVLTF. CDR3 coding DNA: TGTGCCAGTAGTATAGTAGGACAGGGTGCTGGGGCCAACGTCCTGACTTTC.

CDR3 sequence (DNA): TGCGCCAGCAGTGAGAAACGGGTTCGGCGGAACACTGAAGCTTTCTTT. Its translation: CASSEKRVRRNTEAFF. V usage is TRBV10-1 and J usage is TRBJ1-1; D call uncertain. Germline V CDR1 and CDR2: WNHNN, SYGVQD (reference sequence). The germline V and J ends were trimmed by 2 bases and 1 base, with 14 bases remaining between them. The CDR3 totals 16 residues.

In DNA, the CDR3 is TGTGCCACCAGCGAGGACAGGGGGCGTCGGTTGACCGAGCAGTACTTC. Encoded protein: CATSEDRGRRLTEQYF. The chain has TRBV15 and TRBJ2-7; 11 positions agree with TRBD1. Germline V CDR1 and CDR2: LNHNV, YYDKDF (reference sequence). V lost 5 bases, J lost 6 bases, and 12 bases stayed unmatched. The CDR3 totals 16 residues.

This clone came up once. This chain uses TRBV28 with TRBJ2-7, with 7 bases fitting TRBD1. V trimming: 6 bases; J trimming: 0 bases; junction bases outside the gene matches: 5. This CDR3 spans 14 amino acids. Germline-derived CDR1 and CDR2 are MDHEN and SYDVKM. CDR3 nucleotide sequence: TGTGCCAGCAGATTGACAGGGAGCTCCTACGAGCAGTACTTC. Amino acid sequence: CASRLTGSSYEQYF.

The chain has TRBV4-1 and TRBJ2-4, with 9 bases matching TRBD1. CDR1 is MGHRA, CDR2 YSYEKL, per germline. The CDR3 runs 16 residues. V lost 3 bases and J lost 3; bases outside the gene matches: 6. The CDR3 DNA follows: TGCGCCAGCAGCCATCTGGGACAGGGTGACAAAAACATTCAGTACTTC. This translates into CASSHLGQGDKNIQYF.